This T cell receptor beta chain was identified during a study of response to subunit inactivated influenza vaccine. Germline V gives CDR1 SGHDN, CDR2 FVKESK. The CDR3 runs to 16 residues. Losses at the gene ends were 2 bases for V and 1 base for J; bases not matched to a gene: 3. TCRdb itself ran the RT-PCR reads through MiXCR, one entry per CDR3 protein. The table shows 150,000 to 200,000 distinct CDR3 sequences, with approximately 12% occurring only once. This clonotype was counted between two and nine times. The data were also submitted as part of a second study, on T cells expressing NK-cell markers. That publication notes: Generation of TCR beta cDNA was performed by 5'RACE template switching incorporating UMIs. Cells sorted as CD3+CD56+NKG2C+, CD3+CD56+NKG2C- and CD3+CD56-NKG2C+ T cells supplied the TCR beta repertoires. The sequencing cohort of eight donors included seven HCMV-seropositive individuals and one seronegative individual. CD8+ T cells in over five donors included dominant NKG2C+ clonotypes at 1.0-7.0%. There remained a lack of clarity about HCMV specificity of expanded NKG2C+ T cell clones.

The sample was CD8+ T cells sorted from PBMCs, taken 11 to 12 days after vaccination. The clonotype comes from a man in his fifties who received an inactivated influenza vaccine. The V and J genes are TRBV14 and TRBJ2-1, with 9 bases lining up with TRBD2. This CDR3 reads CASSQRSGRSYNEQFF. The DNA of the CDR3 is TGTGCCAGCAGCCAAAGAAGCGGGAGGTCCTACAATGAGCAGTTCTTC.